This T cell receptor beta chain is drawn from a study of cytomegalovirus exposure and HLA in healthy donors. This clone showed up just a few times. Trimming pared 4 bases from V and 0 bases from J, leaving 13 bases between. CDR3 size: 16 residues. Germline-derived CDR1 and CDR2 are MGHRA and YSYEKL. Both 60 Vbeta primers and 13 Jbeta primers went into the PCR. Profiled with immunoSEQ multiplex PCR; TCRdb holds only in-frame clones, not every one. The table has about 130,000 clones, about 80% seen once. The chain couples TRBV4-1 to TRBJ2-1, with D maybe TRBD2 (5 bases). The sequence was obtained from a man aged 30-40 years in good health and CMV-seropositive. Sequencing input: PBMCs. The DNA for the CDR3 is TGCGCCAGCAGCCCAGCGAGCGGTCTCTCCTACAATGAGCAGTTCTTC. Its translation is CASSPASGLSYNEQFF.